This record concerns one T cell receptor beta chain sequence. Its specificity is unknown. It was RNA transcripts that yielded the amplified TCR beta CDR3 regions. The primer set for the first-round RT-PCR of the TCR CDR3 was HTBI. TCRdb redid the calling of the multiplex PCR reads with MiXCR, one entry per CDR3 protein. The sample has around 300,000 distinct CDR3 sequences, about 13% seen once. This sample was included in a study of T cells in Graves' hyperthyroidism and ophthalmopathy. Study in general: Before treatment of any kind, peripheral blood was taken at initial diagnosis. Findings and caveats of the study: Researchers found most expanded thyroid clonotypes above 0.001 in blood as well.

The authors took PBMCs from over 8.5 ml fresh peripheral blood. The CDR3 consists of 16 residues. Germline loops: CDR1 LNHNV, CDR2 YYDKDF (reference sequence). The sample was blood. This receptor was obtained from a woman aged 40 to 50 with Graves' ophthalmopathy. The chain recombines TRBV15 with TRBJ2-1; D assignment may be TRBD1 or TRBD2 (5 bases each). The end of the DNA fits TRBJ2-7 better, so the J call may be wrong. The chain's CDR3 is CATSRDGAYTYNEQYF. Written as DNA, the CDR3 is TGTGCCACCAGCAGAGACGGGGCTTATACCTACAATGAGCAGTACTTC.